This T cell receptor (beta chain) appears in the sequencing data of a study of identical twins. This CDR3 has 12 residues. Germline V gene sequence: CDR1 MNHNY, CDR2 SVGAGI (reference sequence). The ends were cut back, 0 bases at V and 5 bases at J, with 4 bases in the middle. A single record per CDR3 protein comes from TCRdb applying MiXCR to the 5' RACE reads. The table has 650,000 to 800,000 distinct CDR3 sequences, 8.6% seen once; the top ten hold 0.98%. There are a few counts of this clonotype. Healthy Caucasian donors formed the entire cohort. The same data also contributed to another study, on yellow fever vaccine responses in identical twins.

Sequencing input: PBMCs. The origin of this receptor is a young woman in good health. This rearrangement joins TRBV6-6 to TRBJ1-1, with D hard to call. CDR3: CASSYSKTEAFF. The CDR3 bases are TGTGCCAGCAGTTACTCGAAGACTGAAGCTTTCTTT.